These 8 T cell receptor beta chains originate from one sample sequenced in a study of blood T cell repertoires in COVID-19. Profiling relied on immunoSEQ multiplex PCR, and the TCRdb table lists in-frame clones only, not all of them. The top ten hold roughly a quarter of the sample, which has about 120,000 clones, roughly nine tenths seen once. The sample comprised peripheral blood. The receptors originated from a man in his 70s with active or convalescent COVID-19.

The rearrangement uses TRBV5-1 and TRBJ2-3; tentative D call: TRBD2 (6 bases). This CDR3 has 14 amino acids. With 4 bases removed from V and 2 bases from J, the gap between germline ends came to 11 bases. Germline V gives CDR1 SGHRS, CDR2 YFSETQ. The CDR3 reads CASSPGLPTDTQYF. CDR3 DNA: TGCGCCAGCAGCCCCGGACTACCCACAGATACGCAGTATTTT.

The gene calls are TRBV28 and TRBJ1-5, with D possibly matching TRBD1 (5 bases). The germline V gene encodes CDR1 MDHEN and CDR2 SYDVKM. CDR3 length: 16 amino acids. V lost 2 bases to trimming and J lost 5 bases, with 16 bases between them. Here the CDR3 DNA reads TGTGCCAGCAGTTTAGAGGAGGGGATAAGCTATCAGCCCCAGCATTTT. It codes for CASSLEEGISYQPQHF.

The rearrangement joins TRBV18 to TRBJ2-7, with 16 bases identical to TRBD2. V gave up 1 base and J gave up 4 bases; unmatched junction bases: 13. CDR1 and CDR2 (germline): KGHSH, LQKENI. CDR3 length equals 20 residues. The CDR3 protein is CASSPRETGLAGGPRYEQYF. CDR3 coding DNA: TGTGCCAGCTCACCACGGGAGACGGGACTAGCGGGAGGGCCGCGATACGAGCAGTACTTC. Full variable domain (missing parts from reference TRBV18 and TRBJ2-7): NAGVMQNPRHLVRRRGQEARLRCSPMKGHSHVYWYRQLPEEGLKFMVYLQKENIIDESGMPKERFSAEFPKEGPSILRIQQVVRGDSAAYFCASSPRETGLAGGPRYEQYFGPGTRLTVT.

CDR3 bases: TGTGCCAGCAGCGCGAGACTAGCGCCTACCGGGGAGCTGTTTTTT. This encodes CASSARLAPTGELFF. The chain joins TRBV9 to TRBJ2-2; 8 bases are shared with TRBD2. The CDR3 extends over 15 amino acids. CDR1 SGDLS and CDR2 YYNGEE come from the germline V gene. V lost 3 bases and J lost 5; bases outside the gene matches: 6. The whole variable domain, filled in from reference TRBV9 and TRBJ2-2, reads DSGVTQTPKHLITATGQRVTLRCSPRSGDLSVYWYQQSLDQGLQFLIQYYNGEERAKGNILERFSAQQFPDLHSELNLSSLELGDSALYFCASSARLAPTGELFFGEGSRLTVL.

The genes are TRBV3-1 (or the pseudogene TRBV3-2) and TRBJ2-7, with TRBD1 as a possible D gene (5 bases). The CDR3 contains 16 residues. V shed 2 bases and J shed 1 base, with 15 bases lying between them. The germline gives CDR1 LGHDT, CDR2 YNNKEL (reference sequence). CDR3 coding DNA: TGTGCCAGCAGCCAAAAATATCTGGGGCAATCCTACGAGCAGTACTTC. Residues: CASSQKYLGQSYEQYF.

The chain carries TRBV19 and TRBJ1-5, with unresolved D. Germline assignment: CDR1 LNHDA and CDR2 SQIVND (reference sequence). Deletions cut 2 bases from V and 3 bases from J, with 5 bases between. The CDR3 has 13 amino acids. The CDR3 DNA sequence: TGTGCCAGTAGTATAAACATCAATCAGCCCCAGCATTTT. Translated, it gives CASSININQPQHF.

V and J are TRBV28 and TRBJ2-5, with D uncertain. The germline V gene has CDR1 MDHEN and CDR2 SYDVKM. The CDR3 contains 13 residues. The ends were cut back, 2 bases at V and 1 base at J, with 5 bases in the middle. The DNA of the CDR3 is TGTGCCAGCAGTTTAGGAGTCCAAGAGACCCAGTACTTC. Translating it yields CASSLGVQETQYF.

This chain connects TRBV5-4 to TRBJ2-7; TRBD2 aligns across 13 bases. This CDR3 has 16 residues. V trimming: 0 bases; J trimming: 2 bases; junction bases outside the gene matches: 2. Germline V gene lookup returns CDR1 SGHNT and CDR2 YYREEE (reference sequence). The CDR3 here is CASSLAGTSGTYEQYF. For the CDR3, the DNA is TGTGCCAGCAGCTTGGCCGGGACTAGCGGGACCTACGAGCAGTACTTC.